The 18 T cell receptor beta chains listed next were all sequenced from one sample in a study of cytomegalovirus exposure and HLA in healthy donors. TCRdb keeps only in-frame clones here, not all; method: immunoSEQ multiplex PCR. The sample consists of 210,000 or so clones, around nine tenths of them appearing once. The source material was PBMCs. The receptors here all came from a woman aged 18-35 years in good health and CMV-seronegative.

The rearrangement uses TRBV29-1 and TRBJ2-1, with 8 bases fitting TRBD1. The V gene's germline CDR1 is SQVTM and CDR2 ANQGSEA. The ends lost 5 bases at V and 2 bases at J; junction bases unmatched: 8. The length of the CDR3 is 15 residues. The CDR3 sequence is CSVSGQGTPYNEQFF. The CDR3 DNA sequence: TGCAGCGTTAGCGGACAGGGAACCCCCTACAATGAGCAGTTCTTC.

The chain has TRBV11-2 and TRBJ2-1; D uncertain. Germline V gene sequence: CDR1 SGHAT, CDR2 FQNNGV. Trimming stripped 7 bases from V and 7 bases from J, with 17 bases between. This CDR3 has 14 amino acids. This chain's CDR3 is CASTLASPENEQFF. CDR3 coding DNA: TGTGCCAGCACCCTCGCTTCCCCGGAGAATGAGCAGTTCTTC.

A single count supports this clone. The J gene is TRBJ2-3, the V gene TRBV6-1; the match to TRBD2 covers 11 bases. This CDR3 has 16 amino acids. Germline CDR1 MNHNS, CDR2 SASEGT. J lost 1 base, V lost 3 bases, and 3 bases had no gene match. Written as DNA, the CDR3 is TGTGCCAGCAGTGAGGAACTAGCGGGAGGCACAGATACGCAGTATTTT. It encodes CASSEELAGGTDTQYF.

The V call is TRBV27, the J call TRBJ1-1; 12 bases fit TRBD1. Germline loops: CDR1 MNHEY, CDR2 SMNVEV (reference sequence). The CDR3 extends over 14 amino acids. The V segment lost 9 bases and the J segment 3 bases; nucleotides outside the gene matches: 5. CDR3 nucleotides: TGTGCCAGGGGACAGGGGGCGCCGGACACTGAAGCTTTCTTT. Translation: CARGQGAPDTEAFF.

In nucleotides, the CDR3 is TGCGCCAGCAGCCTCGGGACTAGCGGGGGCTACGAGCAGTACTTC. Amino acid sequence: CASSLGTSGGYEQYF. V and J are TRBV4-1 and TRBJ2-7, with 14 nucleotides matching TRBD2. Germline assignment: CDR1 MGHRA and CDR2 YSYEKL. Trimming removed 4 bases from V and 3 bases from J; junction bases left unmatched: 2. The CDR3 is made up of 15 amino acids.

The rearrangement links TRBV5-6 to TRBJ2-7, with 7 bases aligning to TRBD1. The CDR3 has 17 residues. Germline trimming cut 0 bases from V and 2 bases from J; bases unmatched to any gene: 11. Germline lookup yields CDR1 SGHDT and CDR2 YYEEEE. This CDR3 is CASSLVAHWDRAYEQYF. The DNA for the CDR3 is TGTGCCAGCAGCTTGGTCGCACACTGGGACAGAGCCTACGAGCAGTACTTC. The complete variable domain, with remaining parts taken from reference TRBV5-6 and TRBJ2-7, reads DAGVTQSPTHLIKTRGQQVTLRCSPKSGHDTVSWYQQALGQGPQFIFQYYEEEERQRGNFPDRFSGHQFPNYSSELNVNALLLGDSALYLCASSLVAHWDRAYEQYFGPGTRLTVT.

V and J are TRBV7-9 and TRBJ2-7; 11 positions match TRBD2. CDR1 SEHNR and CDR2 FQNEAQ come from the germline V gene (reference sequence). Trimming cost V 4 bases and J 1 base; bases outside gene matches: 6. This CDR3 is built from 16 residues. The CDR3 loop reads CASSSAGLAGSYEQYF. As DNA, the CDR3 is TGTGCCAGCAGCTCAGCTGGACTAGCGGGTTCCTACGAGCAGTACTTC. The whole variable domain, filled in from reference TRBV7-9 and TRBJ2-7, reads DTGVSQNPRHKITKRGQNVTFRCDPISEHNRLYWYRQTLGQGPEFLTYFQNEAQLEKSRLLSDRFSAERPKGSFSTLEIQRTEQGDSAMYLCASSSAGLAGSYEQYFGPGTRLTVT.

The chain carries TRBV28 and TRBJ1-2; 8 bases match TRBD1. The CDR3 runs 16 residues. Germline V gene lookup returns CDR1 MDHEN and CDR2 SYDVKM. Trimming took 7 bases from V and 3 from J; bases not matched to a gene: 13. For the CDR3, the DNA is TGTGCCAGCAACAATCCACAGGGGGGCGGCTACTATGGCTACACCTTC. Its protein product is CASNNPQGGGYYGYTF.

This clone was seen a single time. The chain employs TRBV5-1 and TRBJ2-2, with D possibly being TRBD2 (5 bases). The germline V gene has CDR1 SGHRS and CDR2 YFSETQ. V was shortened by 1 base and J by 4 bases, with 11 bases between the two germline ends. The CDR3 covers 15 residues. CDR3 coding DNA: TGCGCCAGCAGCTTGCGAGGGCTCGGCACCGGGGAGCTGTTTTTT. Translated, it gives CASSLRGLGTGELFF.

This CDR3 reads CASSPGLYSYEQYF. Written as DNA, the CDR3 is TGTGCCAGCAGCCCGGGACTTTACTCCTACGAGCAGTACTTC. This chain joins TRBV27 and TRBJ2-7; a weak D match, TRBD2 (6 bases). Germline-derived CDR1 and CDR2 are MNHEY and SMNVEV (reference sequence). The CDR3 runs to 14 residues. The ends were cut back, 6 bases at V and 0 bases at J, with 12 bases in the middle.

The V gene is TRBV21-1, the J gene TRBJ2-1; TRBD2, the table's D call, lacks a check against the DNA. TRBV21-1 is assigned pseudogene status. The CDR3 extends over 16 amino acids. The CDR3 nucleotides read TGTGCCAGCAGCAAAAGTGAGGGAATCTCCTACAATGAGCAGTTCTTC. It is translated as CASSKSEGISYNEQFF.

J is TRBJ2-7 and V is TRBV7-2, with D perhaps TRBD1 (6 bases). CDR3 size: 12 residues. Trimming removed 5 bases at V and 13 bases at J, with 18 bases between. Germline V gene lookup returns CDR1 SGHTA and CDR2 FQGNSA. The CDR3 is CASSLRTDLLYF. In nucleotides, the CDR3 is TGTGCCAGCAGCCTACGGACAGACCTACTATACTTC.

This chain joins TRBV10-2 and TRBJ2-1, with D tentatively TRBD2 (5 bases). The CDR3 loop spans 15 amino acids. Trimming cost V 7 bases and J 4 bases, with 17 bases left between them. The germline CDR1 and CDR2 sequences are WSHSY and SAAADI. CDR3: CASTSWGEGYNEQFF. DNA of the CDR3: TGCGCCAGCACATCCTGGGGAGAGGGTTACAATGAGCAGTTCTTC.

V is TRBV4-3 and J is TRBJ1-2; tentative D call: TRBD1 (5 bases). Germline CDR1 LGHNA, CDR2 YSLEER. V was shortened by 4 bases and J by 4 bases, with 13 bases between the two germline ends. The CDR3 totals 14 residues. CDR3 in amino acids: CASSPGREAYGYTF. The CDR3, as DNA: TGCGCCAGCAGCCCTGGCAGGGAGGCCTATGGCTACACCTTC.

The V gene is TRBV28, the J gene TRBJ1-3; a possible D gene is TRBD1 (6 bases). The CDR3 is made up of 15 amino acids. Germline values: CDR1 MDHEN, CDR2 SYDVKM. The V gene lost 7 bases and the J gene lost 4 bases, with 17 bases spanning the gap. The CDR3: CASTTTGITGNTIYF. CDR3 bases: TGTGCCAGCACTACCACAGGGATCACCGGAAACACCATATATTTT.

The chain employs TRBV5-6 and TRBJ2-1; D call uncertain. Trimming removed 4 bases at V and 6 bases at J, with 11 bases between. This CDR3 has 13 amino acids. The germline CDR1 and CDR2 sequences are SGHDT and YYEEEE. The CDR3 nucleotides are TGTGCCAGCAGCCCCCCAGCGCTCAATGAGCAGTTCTTC. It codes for CASSPPALNEQFF.

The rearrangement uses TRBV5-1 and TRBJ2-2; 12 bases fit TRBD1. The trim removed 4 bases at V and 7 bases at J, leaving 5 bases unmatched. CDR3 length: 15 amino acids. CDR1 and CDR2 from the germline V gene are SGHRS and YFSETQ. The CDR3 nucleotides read TGCGCCAGCAGCCGGGACAGGGGGCTGAGCGGGGAGCTGTTTTTT. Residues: CASSRDRGLSGELFF.

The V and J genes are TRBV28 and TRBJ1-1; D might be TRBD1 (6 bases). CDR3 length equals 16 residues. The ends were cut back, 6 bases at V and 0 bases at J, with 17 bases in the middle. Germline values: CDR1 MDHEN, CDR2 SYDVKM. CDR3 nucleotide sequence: TGTGCCAGCAGCCAGATCCCCACAGGGCTGAACACTGAAGCTTTCTTT. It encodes CASSQIPTGLNTEAFF.